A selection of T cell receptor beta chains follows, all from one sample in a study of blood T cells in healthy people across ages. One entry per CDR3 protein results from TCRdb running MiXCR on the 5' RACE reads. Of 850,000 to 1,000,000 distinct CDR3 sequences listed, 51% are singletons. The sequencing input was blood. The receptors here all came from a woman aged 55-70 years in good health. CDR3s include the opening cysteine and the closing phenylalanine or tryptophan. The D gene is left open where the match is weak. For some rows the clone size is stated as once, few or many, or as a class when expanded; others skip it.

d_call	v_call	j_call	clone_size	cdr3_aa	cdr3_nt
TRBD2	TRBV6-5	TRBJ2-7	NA	CASRIAGDSSYEQYF	TGTGCCAGCAGGATAGCGGGAGACTCGTCCTACGAGCAGTACTTC
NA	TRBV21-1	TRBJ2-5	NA	CATSGSSSGRFEETQYF	TGTGCCACTTCCGGGTCGAGTAGCGGGAGATTCGAAGAGACCCAGTACTTC
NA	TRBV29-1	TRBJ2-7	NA	CSVPGQRSRGEQYF	TGCAGCGTTCCGGGACAACGGAGCCGAGGGGAGCAGTACTTC
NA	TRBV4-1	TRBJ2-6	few	CASSRATGTELSSGANVLTF	TGCGCCAGCAGCCGGGCTACCGGGACTGAATTAAGCTCTGGGGCCAACGTCCTGACTTTC
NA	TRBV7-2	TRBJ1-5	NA	CASSTGQFDQPQHF	TGTGCCAGCAGCACCGGACAGTTCGATCAGCCCCAGCATTTT
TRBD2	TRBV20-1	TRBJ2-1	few	CSASRRVSGSGGNEQFF	TGCAGTGCTAGTCGGAGGGTTAGCGGGAGTGGAGGCAATGAGCAGTTCTTC
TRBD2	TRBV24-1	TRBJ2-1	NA	CATSAGRGYEQFF	TGTGCCACCAGTGCCGGGAGGGGCTATGAGCAGTTCTTC
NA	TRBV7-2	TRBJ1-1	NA	CASSWDIANTEAFF	TGTGCCAGCAGCTGGGACATAGCGAACACTGAAGCTTTCTTT
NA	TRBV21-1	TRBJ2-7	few	CASSKRDRGPYEQYF	TGTGCCAGCAGCAAACGGGACAGGGGACCCTACGAGCAGTACTTC
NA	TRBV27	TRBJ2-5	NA	CASGKGWETQYF	TGTGCCAGCGGAAAGGGATGGGAGACCCAGTACTTC